This is a list of T cell receptor beta chains from one sample in a study of T cells in Graves' hyperthyroidism and ophthalmopathy. In TCRdb, the multiplex PCR reads were re-called with MiXCR into one record per CDR3 protein. The table has 400,000 to 550,000 distinct CDR3 sequences, around an eighth seen once. Sequencing was performed on blood. These TCRs come from a woman between 18 and 29 years old with Graves' hyperthyroidism. The CDR3 runs from the conserved cysteine through the conserved F or W. Fields, in order: V gene, D gene, J gene, clone size, CDR3 length, CDR3 protein, CDR3 DNA. A D gene is named only where the DNA matches it firmly. Clone size appears in some rows only: once, few, many, or a class for an expanded clone.

TRBV14	TRBD1	TRBJ1-4	-	17	CASSREVTGGTNEKLFF	TGTGCCAGCAGCCGAGAAGTGACAGGGGGCACTAATGAAAAACTGTTTTTT
TRBV5-1	-	TRBJ1-5	many	16	CASSLEASGGNQPQHF	TGCGCCAGCAGCTTGGAAGCCTCGGGAGGCAATCAGCCCCAGCATTTT
TRBV7-9	-	TRBJ1-5	few	16	CASSSDRGYGNQPQHF	TGTGCCAGCAGCTCGGACCGGGGTTATGGCAATCAGCCCCAGCATTTT
TRBV4-1	TRBD2	TRBJ2-3	many	16	CASSPQGTSGPDTQYF	TGCGCCAGCAGCCCCCAGGGGACTAGCGGACCAGATACGCAGTATTTT
TRBV7-2	-	TRBJ2-3	many	15	CASSLDPLSTDTQYF	TGTGCCAGCAGCCTGGACCCGCTCAGCACAGATACGCAGTATTTT
TRBV27	-	TRBJ1-2	many	13	CASSFTGNYGYTF	TGTGCCAGCAGTTTCACAGGGAACTATGGCTACACCTTC
TRBV12-3/TRBV12-4	-	TRBJ2-5	many	16	CASSLGLQRAQETQYF	TGTGCCAGCAGTTTAGGTCTACAGAGAGCCCAAGAGACCCAGTACTTC
TRBV5-1	-	TRBJ2-1	few	15	CASSLAPGHRNEQFF	TGCGCCAGCAGCTTGGCCCCGGGACATAGGAATGAGCAGTTCTTC
TRBV13	-	TRBJ2-7	few	13	CASTPRESYEQYF	TGTGCCAGCACCCCGCGGGAATCCTACGAGCAGTACTTC
TRBV29-1	TRBD2	TRBJ2-4	many	14	CSVSGRATKNIQYF	TGCAGCGTTAGCGGGAGGGCAACCAAAAACATTCAGTACTTC
TRBV12-3/TRBV12-4	TRBD1	TRBJ1-5	many	15	CASSPQTGMNQPQHF	TGTGCCAGCAGTCCGCAGACAGGGATGAATCAGCCCCAGCATTTT
TRBV7-2	-	TRBJ1-2	-	13	CASRLTGPYGYTF	TGTGCCAGCAGGTTAACAGGTCCTTATGGCTACACCTTC
TRBV10-3	-	TRBJ1-3	many	15	CAISDSGGPGNTIYF	TGTGCCATCAGTGACTCGGGGGGTCCTGGAAACACCATATATTTT
TRBV5-6	-	TRBJ1-2	many	15	CASSFIWEGDYGYTF	TGTGCCAGCAGCTTCATTTGGGAGGGAGACTATGGCTACACCTTC
TRBV5-8	-	TRBJ2-1	few	13	CASSTQGTHEQFF	TGTGCCAGCAGCACCCAGGGAACACATGAGCAGTTCTTC
TRBV7-9	-	TRBJ1-2	-	13	CASSAREGNGYTF	TGTGCCAGCAGCGCACGCGAGGGAAATGGCTACACCTTC
TRBV6-1	-	TRBJ2-7	many	20	CASSSGANRAVLRRDGRQYF	-
TRBV19	-	TRBJ2-3	-	15	CASTKGTGLEDTQYF	TGTGCCAGTACCAAGGGGACGGGGCTCGAAGATACGCAGTATTTT
TRBV5-1	TRBD1	TRBJ1-1	many	16	CASSLRKRTGVTEAFF	TGCGCCAGCAGCCTAAGAAAAAGGACAGGAGTCACTGAAGCTTTCTTT
TRBV12-5	-	TRBJ1-5	many	15	CASGLGGGRWQPQHF	TGTGCTAGTGGTTTGGGGGGGGGACGATGGCAGCCCCAGCATTTT
TRBV20-1	-	TRBJ1-2	many	13	CSARTAENYGYTF	TGCAGTGCTCGGACCGCTGAAAACTATGGCTACACCTTC
TRBV11-3	TRBD1	TRBJ1-1	-	16	CASSFGTGTMNAEAFF	TGTGCCAGCAGCTTTGGGACAGGGACCATGAACGCTGAAGCTTTCTTT
TRBV2	-	TRBJ1-1	many	13	CATSLPGDTEAFF	TGTGCCACCTCGTTACCAGGCGACACTGAAGCTTTCTTT
TRBV4-1	-	TRBJ2-4	-	16	CASSQERSETQNIQYF	TGCGCCAGCAGCCAAGAAAGGTCGGAGACCCAAAACATTCAGTACTTC
TRBV27	TRBD2	TRBJ2-1	-	15	CASTLGTSGNNEQFF	TGTGCCAGCACCTTAGGGACTAGCGGGAATAATGAGCAGTTCTTC
TRBV30	-	TRBJ2-1	many	14	CAWSVLSGVNEQFF	TGTGCCTGGAGTGTACTGTCCGGGGTCAATGAGCAGTTCTTC
TRBV15	TRBD2	TRBJ2-1	many	19	CATSREVLGTSGRANEQFF	TGTGCCACCAGCAGAGAAGTCCTAGGGACTAGCGGGAGGGCCAATGAGCAGTTCTTC
TRBV7-2	-	TRBJ2-5	many	14	CASSSAGTQETQYF	TGTGCCAGCAGCTCTGCAGGGACCCAAGAGACCCAGTACTTC
TRBV7-2	TRBD2	TRBJ2-1	-	15	CASSFFSGTRFEQFF	TGTGCCAGCAGCTTCTTTAGCGGGACCCGGTTCGAGCAGTTCTTC
TRBV12-3/TRBV12-4	TRBD1	TRBJ2-1	-	18	CASSFGGTGTGVLNEQFF	TGTGCCAGCAGTTTTGGGGGGACGGGGACAGGGGTGTTAAATGAGCAGTTCTTC
TRBV5-1	-	TRBJ2-1	-	16	CASSLVGAHSYNEQFF	TGCGCCAGCAGCTTGGTAGGGGCGCACTCCTACAATGAGCAGTTCTTC
TRBV7-2	TRBD1	TRBJ1-2	few	17	CASSSGTGEGSSYGYTF	TGTGCCAGCAGCTCGGGGACAGGGGAAGGGTCCAGCTATGGCTACACCTTC
TRBV30	-	TRBJ1-6	many	16	CAWSAPGGSYNSPLHF	TGTGCCTGGAGTGCCCCGGGAGGCTCCTATAATTCACCCCTCCACTTT
TRBV12-3/TRBV12-4	TRBD1	TRBJ2-1	many	15	CASRQGTGGHNEQFF	TGTGCCAGCAGACAAGGGACAGGGGGTCACAATGAGCAGTTCTTC
TRBV9	TRBD1	TRBJ1-2	-	15	CASSTGTGGSYGYTF	TGTGCCAGCTCGACCGGGACAGGGGGCTCCTATGGCTACACCTTC
TRBV18	-	TRBJ2-3	many	16	CASSPGHLSSTDTQYF	TGTGCCAGCTCACCGGGACACTTATCTAGCACAGATACGCAGTATTTT
TRBV10-3	-	TRBJ2-1	many	11	CAISEGGEQFF	TGTGCCATCAGTGAAGGGGGAGAGCAGTTCTTC
TRBV7-2	-	TRBJ1-5	few	13	CASRGAVNQPQHF	TGTGCCAGCAGGGGGGCGGTTAATCAGCCCCAGCATTTT
TRBV5-1	TRBD1	TRBJ2-1	-	17	CASSPISGTGLYNEQFF	TGCGCCAGCAGCCCTATCTCCGGGACAGGGCTCTACAATGAGCAGTTCTTC
TRBV19	-	TRBJ1-3	few	15	CASSIALSSGNTIYF	TGTGCCAGTAGTATCGCCCTTAGCTCTGGAAACACCATATATTTT
TRBV20-1	-	TRBJ2-3	many	15	CSASPQGAGKDTQYF	TGCAGTGCTAGCCCTCAGGGTGCGGGGAAAGATACGCAGTATTTT
TRBV29-1	TRBD1	TRBJ1-2	-	12	CSVDRGRRGYTF	TGCAGCGTTGACAGGGGGCGACGTGGCTACACCTTC
TRBV28	TRBD2	TRBJ2-3	few	17	CASSSPGTSARTDTQYF	TGTGCCAGCAGTTCCCCCGGGACTAGTGCTCGCACAGATACGCAGTATTTT
TRBV7-9	-	TRBJ1-5	many	14	CASSLAGSGQPQHF	TGTGCCAGCAGCTTAGCTGGGAGCGGGCAGCCCCAGCATTTT
TRBV3-1	-	TRBJ2-3	-	14	CASSQPPPTDTQYF	TGTGCCAGCAGCCAGCCCCCCCCCACAGATACGCAGTATTTT